This T cell receptor (beta chain) was captured by sequencing in a study of blood T cells in healthy people across ages (dated by TCRdb to about 2015). The study in broad terms: In model experiments, template switching captured about one uniquely barcoded TCR beta cDNA molecule for every two T cells. To track age-related changes in TCR beta repertoire diversity, the study relied on deep sequencing normalized with unique cDNA molecular identifiers. Two additional independent replicas of 1 million unique cDNA reads from the same blood draw were analyzed for two donors (one aged 18 to 30 and one aged 80 or older). The donors were split into four age groups: young (average 16 years), middle-aged (over 35), aged (approximately 60) and long-lived (approximately 89). To avoid experimental bias, donors of different ages were randomly spread across the sequencing lanes. What the authors observed across the whole study: Bulk unsorted PBMC profiling prevented conclusive comparison of naive and antigen-experienced compartments. Compared with the aged group, the long-lived group had more naive CD4+ T cells, fewer expanded clones and increased TCR diversity, suggesting age selection. Donor CMV infection status was unknown, potentially confounding age-related changes in expanded clonotypes. Estimates of total diversity based on one million sequenced T cells were regarded as lower bounds and as underestimates. There was a strong correlation between observed TCR beta diversity and the percentage of naive T cells measured by flow cytometry. Observed TCR beta diversity per million T cells fell roughly linearly with age, and a significant reduction was already apparent by age roughly 40.

Donors were 39 systemically healthy Caucasian individuals from Russia aged roughly 6 to 100 years. Each donor gave about 9.2 milliliters of peripheral blood, drawn into EDTA-treated Vacutainer tubes. Ficoll-Paque density-gradient centrifugation was used to isolate PBMCs, with at least 6 million obtained per sample. Trizol reagent was used to extract total RNA from the PBMCs, yielding at least 6 micrograms per sample. The percentages of naive CD45RAhigh/CD27high T cells were determined by flow cytometry on a PBMC aliquot from every donor. Points on this clonotype: Its recognized antigen is unknown. Just one base apart from a much larger clone, this may be a read error.

Libraries were made using 5' RACE. Sequencing relied on an Illumina HiSeq 2500. A second PCR of roughly 6 to 12 cycles was run with a J-beta primer mix and a sample-barcoded 5' primer. A unique molecular identifier was introduced onto each TCR beta cDNA molecule by a template-switch 5' adaptor carrying 12 random nucleotides. Each sample yielded at least 3 million CDR3-containing paired-end reads. First-strand cDNA was synthesized from all RNA with the Mint cDNA synthesis kit, primed by a TRBC-specific oligonucleotide. Following uracil-DNA glycosylase treatment, a first 18-cycle PCR with universal primers M1SS and BC2_uni_R was performed on all cDNA. The paper's data handling went like this. For normalization, 1 million high-quality reads, each with a distinct molecular identifier, were randomly selected from each sample. Reads sharing molecular identifiers were discarded rather than binned into consensus sequences. MiTCR, with a Q25 quality threshold and the strictest error-elimination algorithm, was used for CDR3 identification, clonotype clustering and error correction. A nonparametric unseen species model with Euler transformation was used to estimate a lower bound on total TCR beta diversity. Using fastp at Q25 and MiXCR, TCRdb reprocessed the public reads and kept productive beta chains. Each CDR3 protein gets just one entry, which takes the most common genes and DNA from the rows behind it. TCRdb, not the authors, supplied the V and J calls. The sample records 800,000 to 950,000 distinct CDR3 sequences, roughly 40% of which are singletons. Clones ranked in the top ten supply 10% to 15% of the sample.

Spanning cysteine to phenylalanine, the CDR3 consists of 15 amino acids. This entry keeps only the CDR3 DNA: 45 bases, framed from base 1. The trim is 4 bases for V and 1 base for J, with a gap of 15 bases between the germline ends. CDR1 and CDR2 are read off the germline V gene as SQVTM and ANQGSEA. The sequenced sample was blood. The TCR originated in a man aged 18 to 29 in good health. The chain couples TRBV29-1 to TRBJ2-3, with TRBD2 perhaps the D gene, on 5 matching bases. Here is the DNA: TGCAGCGTTGGAGATGGTCGGCGGGGCACAGATACGCAGTATTTT. Translation gives CSVGDGRRGTDTQYF.